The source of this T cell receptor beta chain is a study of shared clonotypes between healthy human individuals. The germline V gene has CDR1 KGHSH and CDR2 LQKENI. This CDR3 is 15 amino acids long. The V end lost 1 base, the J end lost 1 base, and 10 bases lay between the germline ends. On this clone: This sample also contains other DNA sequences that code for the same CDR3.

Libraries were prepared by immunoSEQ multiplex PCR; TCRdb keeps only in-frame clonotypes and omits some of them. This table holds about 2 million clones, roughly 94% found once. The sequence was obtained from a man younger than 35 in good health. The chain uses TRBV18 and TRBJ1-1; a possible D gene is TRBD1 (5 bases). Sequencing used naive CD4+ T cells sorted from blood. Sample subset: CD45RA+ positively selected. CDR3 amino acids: CASSPLAGQNTEAFF. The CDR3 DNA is TGTGCCAGCTCACCACTAGCGGGGCAGAACACTGAAGCTTTCTTT.